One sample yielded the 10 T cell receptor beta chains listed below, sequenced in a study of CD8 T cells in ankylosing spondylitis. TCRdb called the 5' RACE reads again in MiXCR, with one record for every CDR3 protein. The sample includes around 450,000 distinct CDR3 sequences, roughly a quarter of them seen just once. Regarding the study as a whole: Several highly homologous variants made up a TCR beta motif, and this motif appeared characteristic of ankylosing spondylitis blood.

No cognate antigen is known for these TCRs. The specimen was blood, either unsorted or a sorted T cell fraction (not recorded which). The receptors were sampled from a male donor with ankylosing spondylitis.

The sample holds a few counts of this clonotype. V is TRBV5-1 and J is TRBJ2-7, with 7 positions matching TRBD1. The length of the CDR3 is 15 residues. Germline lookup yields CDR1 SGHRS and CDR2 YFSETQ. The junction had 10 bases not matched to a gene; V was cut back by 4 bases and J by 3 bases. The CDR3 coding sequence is TGCGCCAGCAGCGTGACAGGGTTAGACAGCTACGAGCAGTACTTC. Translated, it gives CASSVTGLDSYEQYF. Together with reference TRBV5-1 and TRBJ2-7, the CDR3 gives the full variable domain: KAGVTQTPRYLIKTRGQQVTLSCSPISGHRSVSWYQQTPGQGLQFLFEYFSETQRNKGNFPGRFSGRQFSNSRSEMNVSTLELGDSALYLCASSVTGLDSYEQYFGPGTRLTVT.

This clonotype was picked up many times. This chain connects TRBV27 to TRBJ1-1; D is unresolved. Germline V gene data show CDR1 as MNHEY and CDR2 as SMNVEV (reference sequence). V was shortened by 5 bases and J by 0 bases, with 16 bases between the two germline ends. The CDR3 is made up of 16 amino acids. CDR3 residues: CASSISPRRMNTEAFF. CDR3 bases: TGTGCCAGCAGTATCTCCCCTAGAAGGATGAACACTGAAGCTTTCTTT.

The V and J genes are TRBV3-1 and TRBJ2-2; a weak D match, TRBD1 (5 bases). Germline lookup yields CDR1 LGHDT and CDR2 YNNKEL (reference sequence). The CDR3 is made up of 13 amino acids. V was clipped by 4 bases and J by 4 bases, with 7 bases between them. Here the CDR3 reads CASSRQTTGELFF. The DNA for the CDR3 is TGTGCCAGCAGCCGACAGACCACCGGGGAGCTGTTTTTT.

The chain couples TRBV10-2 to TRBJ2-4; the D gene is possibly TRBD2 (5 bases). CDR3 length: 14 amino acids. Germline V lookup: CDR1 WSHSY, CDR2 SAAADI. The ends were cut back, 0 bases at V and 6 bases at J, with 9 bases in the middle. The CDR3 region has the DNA TGCGCCAGCAGTGAGTCGGGAGAGACAAACATTCAGTACTTC. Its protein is CASSESGETNIQYF.

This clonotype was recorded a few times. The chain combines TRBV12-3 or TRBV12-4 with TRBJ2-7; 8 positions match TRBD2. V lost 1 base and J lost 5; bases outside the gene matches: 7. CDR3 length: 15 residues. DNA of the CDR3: TGTGCCAGCAGTTTAGGTTGGGCTAGCGGGCACGAGCAGTACTTC. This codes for CASSLGWASGHEQYF.

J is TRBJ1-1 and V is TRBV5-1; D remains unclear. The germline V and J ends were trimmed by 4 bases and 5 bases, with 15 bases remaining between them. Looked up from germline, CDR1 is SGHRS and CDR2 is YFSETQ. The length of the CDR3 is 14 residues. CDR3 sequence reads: CASSPGRARTEAFF. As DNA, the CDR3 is TGCGCCAGCAGCCCCGGTCGGGCGAGGACTGAAGCTTTCTTT. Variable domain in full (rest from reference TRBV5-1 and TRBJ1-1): KAGVTQTPRYLIKTRGQQVTLSCSPISGHRSVSWYQQTPGQGLQFLFEYFSETQRNKGNFPGRFSGRQFSNSRSEMNVSTLELGDSALYLCASSPGRARTEAFFGQGTRLTVV.

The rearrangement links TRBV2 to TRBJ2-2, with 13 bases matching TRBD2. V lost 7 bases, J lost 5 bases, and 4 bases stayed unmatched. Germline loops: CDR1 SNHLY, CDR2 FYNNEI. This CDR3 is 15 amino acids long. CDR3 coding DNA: TGTGCCAGCACCGGGACTAGCGGGGTTACCGGGGAGCTGTTTTTT. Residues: CASTGTSGVTGELFF.

The CDR3 DNA is TGTGCCAGCAGCTTTAGTTCAGGGAACCGCAATGAGCAGTTCTTC. Its translation: CASSFSSGNRNEQFF. The J gene is TRBJ2-1, the V gene TRBV7-2; D might be TRBD1 (5 bases). This CDR3 comprises 15 residues. Trimming stripped 3 bases from V and 6 bases from J, with 15 bases between. The germline V gene has CDR1 SGHTA and CDR2 FQGNSA. Drawing the rest from reference TRBV7-2 and TRBJ2-1, the complete variable domain is GAGVSQSPSNKVTEKGKDVELRCDPISGHTALYWYRQSLGQGLEFLIYFQGNSAPDKSGLPSDRFSAERTGGSVSTLTIQRTQQEDSAVYLCASSFSSGNRNEQFFGPGTRLTVL.

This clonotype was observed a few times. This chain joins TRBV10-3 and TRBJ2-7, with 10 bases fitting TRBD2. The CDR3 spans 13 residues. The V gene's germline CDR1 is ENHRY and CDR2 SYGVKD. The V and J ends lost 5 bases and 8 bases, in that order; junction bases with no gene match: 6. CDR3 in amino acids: CAISRTSGWQQYF. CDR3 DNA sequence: TGTGCCATCAGTAGGACTAGCGGTTGGCAGCAGTACTTC.

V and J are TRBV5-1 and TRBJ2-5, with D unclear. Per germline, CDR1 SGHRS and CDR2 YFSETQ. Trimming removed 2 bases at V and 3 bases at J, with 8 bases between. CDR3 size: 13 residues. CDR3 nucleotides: TGCGCCAGCAGCTTCAGTTTCAAAGAGACCCAGTACTTC. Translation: CASSFSFKETQYF.